A selection of T cell receptor beta chains follows, all from one sample in a study of blood T cell repertoires in COVID-19. Repertoires were generated with immunoSEQ multiplex PCR, while TCRdb's copy carries only in-frame clones and drops some. The sample lists about 90,000 clones, about 91% occurring once. The sample comprised peripheral blood. The receptors come from a human donor with active COVID-19. The donor label of this sample is uncertain. CDR3s include the opening cysteine and the closing phenylalanine or tryptophan. The order of the fields is clone size, J gene, V gene, D gene, CDR3 DNA, CDR3 protein. A D gene is named only where the DNA matches it firmly. Size tells how often a clone was seen (once, few, many) or the class of an expanded clone, and some rows leave it out.

-,TRBJ2-5,TRBV28,TRBD2,TGTGCCAGCGGGACTAGCGGGGGGTCAGAGACCCAGTACTTC,CASGTSGGSETQYF
-,TRBJ2-1,TRBV6-5,TRBD1,TGTGCCACCGAGGGGACAGGGGCAATCAATGAGCAGTTCTTC,CATEGTGAINEQFF
-,TRBJ2-3,TRBV11-2,TRBD2,TGTGCCAGCAGCCCGACTAGCGGGGGGAGCACAGATACGCAGTATTTT,CASSPTSGGSTDTQYF
-,TRBJ2-3,TRBV18,-,TGTGCCAGCTCACCTTACTACTCTAGCACAGATACGCAGTATTTT,CASSPYYSSTDTQYF
-,TRBJ2-3,TRBV14,-,TGTGCCAGCAGCCAAGTCCCGGCGGGCACAGATACGCAGTATTTT,CASSQVPAGTDTQYF
-,TRBJ1-1,TRBV11-2,TRBD1,TGTGCCAGCAGCCTATTAGGTGGGGGAAACCAGGGGGCGAACACTGAAGCTTTCTTT,CASSLLGGGNQGANTEAFF
-,TRBJ2-7,TRBV19,-,TGTGCCAGTAGTATTCGGGGAAGCTCCTACGAGCAGTACTTC,CASSIRGSSYEQYF
few,TRBJ1-5,TRBV19,TRBD1,TGTGCCAGTAGTGCCCTAGGACAGGGAGGGAATCAGCCCCAGCATTTT,CASSALGQGGNQPQHF
-,TRBJ1-2,TRBV5-1,TRBD1,TGCGCCAGCAGCTTGAGGACAGGGAACTATGGCTACACCTTC,CASSLRTGNYGYTF
-,TRBJ1-2,TRBV19,TRBD1,TGTGCCAGTAGTCTCGACAGGGGGCGAGGCTACACCTTC,CASSLDRGRGYTF
-,TRBJ2-3,TRBV24-1,TRBD1,TGTGCCACCAGTGATTGGACAGGGACCACTAGCACAGATACGCAGTATTTT,CATSDWTGTTSTDTQYF
-,TRBJ2-3,TRBV28,TRBD2,TGTGCCAGCAGTCCTACTACTAGCGTCACAGATACGCAGTATTTT,CASSPTTSVTDTQYF
-,TRBJ1-1,TRBV3-1/TRBV3-2,TRBD1,TGTGCCAGCAGCCAATACGGGACAGGGGGAAAACTGGGAGCTTTCTTT,CASSQYGTGGKLGAFF
once,TRBJ2-1,TRBV4-2,-,TGTGCCAGCAGCCGCCGCCCGGAGTGGAGCTCCTACAATGAGCAGTTCTTC,CASSRRPEWSSYNEQFF
-,TRBJ1-4,TRBV25-1,TRBD1,TGTGCCAGCAGTGAACAGGGGGCGTTTGAAAAACTGTTTTTT,CASSEQGAFEKLFF
-,TRBJ2-2,TRBV5-1,TRBD1,TGCGCCAGCAGCTTGGAAGTCCGGACAGGGGATGCCGGGGAGCTGTTTTTT,CASSLEVRTGDAGELFF
-,TRBJ2-7,TRBV12-2,-,TGTGCAAGTCGCTTAGTGTCAACAGGTGGCCTCTACGAGCAGTACTTC,CASRLVSTGGLYEQYF
-,TRBJ1-1,TRBV10-3,-,TGTGCCATCAAGGTCGCCAGGGCGACCACTGAAGCTTTCTTT,CAIKVARATTEAFF
-,TRBJ2-1,TRBV6-4,TRBD2,TGTGCCAGCAGCGACTCAACGCCGGGGGGCTACAATGAGCAGTTCTTC,CASSDSTPGGYNEQFF
-,TRBJ2-5,TRBV5-4,TRBD2,TGTGCCAGCAGCAGGGAGCAGGGAGGGCAGACCCAGTACTTC,CASSREQGGQTQYF
-,TRBJ1-1,TRBV5-5,-,TGTGCCAGCAGCGCCGGGCAGGGAGGCACTGAAGCTTTCTTT,CASSAGQGGTEAFF
-,TRBJ2-1,TRBV7-3,-,TGTGCCAGCAGCCCGTCGAGGGGGTCCAATGAGCAGTTCTTC,CASSPSRGSNEQFF
-,TRBJ2-1,TRBV4-3,-,TGCGCCAGCAGCCAGGAGACAGGCCTCCCAGGGGAGCAGTTCTTC,CASSQETGLPGEQFF
-,TRBJ2-3,TRBV19,-,TGTGCCAGTAGTACATTTCGGGAAGATACGCAGTATTTT,CASSTFREDTQYF
-,TRBJ2-3,TRBV9,TRBD2,TGTGCCAGCAGCCCCCAGGCGGGGGGTAGGGCAGATACGCAGTATTTT,CASSPQAGGRADTQYF
-,TRBJ2-7,TRBV7-2,TRBD1,TGTGCCAGCAGCCCCATAGGTGGGACAGGGTTCTACGAGCAGTACTTC,CASSPIGGTGFYEQYF
once,TRBJ1-6,TRBV5-1,-,TGCGCCAGCAGCTTGGACGGACACGGCGGAAAGGTGTTCCCCCTCCACTTT,CASSLDGHGGKVFPLHF